The rows below give T cell receptor beta chains drawn from one sample of a study of breast tumors, draining lymph nodes, adjacent tissues. TCRdb itself ran the multiplex PCR reads through MiXCR, one entry per CDR3 protein. The repertoire has 130,000 or so distinct CDR3 sequences, about 22% of them found once; the top ten carry around 2.6%. Sequencing was performed on axillary lymph node tissue. These receptors were taken from a female donor with breast cancer. Some clones in this sample may be carry-over from other donors' samples. Each CDR3 is given with its conserved first and last residue. Each record gives: CDR3 protein, clone size, V gene, J gene. The size of a clone is reported for some rows only, either as once, few or many, or as a class for expanded clones.

CDR3 protein: CASSLAGQGMEAQYF; clone size: .; V gene: TRBV12-3/TRBV12-4; J gene: TRBJ2-5
CDR3 protein: CASSADTGQGTQYF; clone size: .; V gene: TRBV19; J gene: TRBJ2-5
CDR3 protein: CASSPGLAGDSTHNEPFF; clone size: .; V gene: TRBV19; J gene: TRBJ2-1
CDR3 protein: CASSELGTYNEQFF; clone size: few; V gene: TRBV7-2; J gene: TRBJ2-1
CDR3 protein: CASSQEPPSGRVNTDTQYF; clone size: many; V gene: TRBV4-2; J gene: TRBJ2-3
CDR3 protein: CASRQGTNEKLFF; clone size: many; V gene: TRBV5-1; J gene: TRBJ1-4
CDR3 protein: CAWGQGVSYEQYF; clone size: many; V gene: TRBV30; J gene: TRBJ2-7
CDR3 protein: CASSGRDTKETQYF; clone size: many; V gene: TRBV6-5; J gene: TRBJ2-5
CDR3 protein: CASKSGTSSYEQYF; clone size: medium-sized; V gene: TRBV11-3; J gene: TRBJ2-7
CDR3 protein: CAMGQINQPQHF; clone size: many; V gene: TRBV10-3; J gene: TRBJ1-5
CDR3 protein: CASSQIQGDYGYTF; clone size: many; V gene: TRBV5-5; J gene: TRBJ1-2
CDR3 protein: CASSIRQAAYNEQFF; clone size: many; V gene: TRBV19; J gene: TRBJ2-1
CDR3 protein: CASSHQLAGETQYF; clone size: many; V gene: TRBV14; J gene: TRBJ2-5
CDR3 protein: CASNEGADYGYTF; clone size: few; V gene: TRBV28; J gene: TRBJ1-2
CDR3 protein: CAWRRGLVDTGELFF; clone size: .; V gene: TRBV30; J gene: TRBJ2-2
CDR3 protein: CASRRGRYEQYF; clone size: .; V gene: TRBV28; J gene: TRBJ2-7
CDR3 protein: CAWSGQGSYEQYF; clone size: many; V gene: TRBV30; J gene: TRBJ2-7
CDR3 protein: CASSLGYPYNEQFF; clone size: many; V gene: TRBV7-9; J gene: TRBJ2-1
CDR3 protein: CASSLGMLPPYEQYF; clone size: many; V gene: TRBV5-7; J gene: TRBJ2-7
CDR3 protein: CASSLTGGNTIYF; clone size: many; V gene: TRBV5-6; J gene: TRBJ1-3
CDR3 protein: CASSIKGLGTQYF; clone size: many; V gene: TRBV19; J gene: TRBJ2-3
CDR3 protein: CASSSGLAEFTDTQYF; clone size: many; V gene: TRBV11-3; J gene: TRBJ2-3
CDR3 protein: CASSRESANEQFF; clone size: many; V gene: TRBV7-2; J gene: TRBJ2-1
CDR3 protein: CASSLSGSGELFF; clone size: many; V gene: TRBV7-7; J gene: TRBJ2-2
CDR3 protein: CASSQVRQKNQPQHF; clone size: many; V gene: TRBV4-3; J gene: TRBJ1-5
CDR3 protein: CASSLTSSGANVLTF; clone size: many; V gene: TRBV7-9; J gene: TRBJ2-6
CDR3 protein: CASTSQGRGTGELFF; clone size: many; V gene: TRBV2; J gene: TRBJ2-2